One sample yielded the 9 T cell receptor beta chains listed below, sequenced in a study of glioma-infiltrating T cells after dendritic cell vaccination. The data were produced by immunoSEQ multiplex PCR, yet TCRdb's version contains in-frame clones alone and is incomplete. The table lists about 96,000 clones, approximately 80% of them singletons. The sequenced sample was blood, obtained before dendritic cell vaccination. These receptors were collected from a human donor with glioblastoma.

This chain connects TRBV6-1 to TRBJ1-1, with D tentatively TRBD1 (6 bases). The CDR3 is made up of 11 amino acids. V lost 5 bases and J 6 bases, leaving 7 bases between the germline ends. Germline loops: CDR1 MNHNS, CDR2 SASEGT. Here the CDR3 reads CASSTGSEAFF. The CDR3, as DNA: TGTGCCAGCAGTACAGGGTCTGAAGCTTTCTTT.

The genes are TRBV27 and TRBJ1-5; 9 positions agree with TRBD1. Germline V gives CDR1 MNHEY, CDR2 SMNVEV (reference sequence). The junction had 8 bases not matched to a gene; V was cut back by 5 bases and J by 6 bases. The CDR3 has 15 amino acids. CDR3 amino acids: CASSPGQGSGQPQHF. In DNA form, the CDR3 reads TGTGCCAGCAGTCCGGGACAGGGCTCGGGTCAGCCCCAGCATTTT.

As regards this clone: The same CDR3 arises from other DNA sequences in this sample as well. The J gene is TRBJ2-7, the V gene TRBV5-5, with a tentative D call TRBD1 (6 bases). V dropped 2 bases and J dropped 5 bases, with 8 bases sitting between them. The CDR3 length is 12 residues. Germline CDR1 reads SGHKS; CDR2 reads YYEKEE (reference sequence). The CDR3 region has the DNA TGTGCCAGCAGCTTCGCAGGGGACGAGCAGTACTTC. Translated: CASSFAGDEQYF.

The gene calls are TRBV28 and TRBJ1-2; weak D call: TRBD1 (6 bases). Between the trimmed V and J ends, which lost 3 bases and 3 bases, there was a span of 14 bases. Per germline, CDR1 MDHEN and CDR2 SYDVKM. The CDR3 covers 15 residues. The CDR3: CASSFNSGADYGYTF. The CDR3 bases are TGTGCCAGCAGTTTTAATTCAGGGGCGGACTATGGCTACACCTTC.

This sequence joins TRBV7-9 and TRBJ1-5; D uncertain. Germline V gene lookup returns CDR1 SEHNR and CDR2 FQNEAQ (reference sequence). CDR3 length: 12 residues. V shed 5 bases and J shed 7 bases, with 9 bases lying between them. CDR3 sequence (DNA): TGTGCCAGCAGCCTAACCAGGCAGCCCCAGCATTTT. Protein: CASSLTRQPQHF.

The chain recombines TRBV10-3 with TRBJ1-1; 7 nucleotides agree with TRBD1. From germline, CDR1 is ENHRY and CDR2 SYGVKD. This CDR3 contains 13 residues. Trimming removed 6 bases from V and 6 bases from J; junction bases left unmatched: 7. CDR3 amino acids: CAIRVQGDAEAFF. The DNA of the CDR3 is TGTGCCATCAGAGTCCAGGGGGACGCTGAAGCTTTCTTT.

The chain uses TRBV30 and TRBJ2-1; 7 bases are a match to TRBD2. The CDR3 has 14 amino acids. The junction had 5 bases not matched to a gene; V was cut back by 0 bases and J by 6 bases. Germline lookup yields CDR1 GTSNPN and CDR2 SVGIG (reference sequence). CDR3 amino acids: CAWSVHSGFNEQFF. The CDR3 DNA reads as TGTGCCTGGAGTGTACATAGCGGGTTCAATGAGCAGTTCTTC.

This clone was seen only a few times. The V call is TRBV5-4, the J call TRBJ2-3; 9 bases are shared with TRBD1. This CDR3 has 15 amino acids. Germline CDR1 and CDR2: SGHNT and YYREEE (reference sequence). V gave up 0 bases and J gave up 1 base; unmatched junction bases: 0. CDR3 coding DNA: TGTGCCAGCAGCTTGGGGACAGGGGGCACAGATACGCAGTATTTT. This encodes CASSLGTGGTDTQYF.

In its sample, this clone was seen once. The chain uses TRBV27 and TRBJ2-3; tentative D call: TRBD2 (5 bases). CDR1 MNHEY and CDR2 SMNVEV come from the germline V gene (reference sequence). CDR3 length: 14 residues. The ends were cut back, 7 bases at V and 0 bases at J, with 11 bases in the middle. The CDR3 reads CASMRVSSTDTQYF. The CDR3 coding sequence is TGTGCCAGCATGCGGGTCTCTAGCACAGATACGCAGTATTTT.